This TCR beta chain was recorded in a study of blood T cell repertoires in COVID-19. Germline V gene sequence: CDR1 MNHEY, CDR2 SMNVEV (reference sequence). After removal of 4 bases from V and 11 bases from J, the junction contained 6 bases not matched to a gene. The CDR3 extends over 12 amino acids. Per the original data handling: It was from reference gene primer amplification that nucleated cell counts were estimated. Repertoires were generated with immunoSEQ multiplex PCR, while TCRdb's copy carries only in-frame clones and drops some. V and J calls and clone size are copied from that table; D and trimming were computed from the DNA. The table lists approximately 70,000 clones, approximately 88% of them singletons.

The chain uses TRBV27 and TRBJ1-1; 8 nucleotides align to TRBD1. Sequences were obtained from peripheral blood. This TCR came from a woman between 45 and 60 years old with acute or convalescent COVID-19. In DNA, the CDR3 is TGTGCCAGCAGTTACGGACAGGGCAGGGCTTTCTTT. Protein sequence: CASSYGQGRAFF.